This TCR beta chain emerged from a study of T cells in Graves' hyperthyroidism and ophthalmopathy. Germline V gives CDR1 SGDLS, CDR2 YYNGEE. The V and J ends lost 3 bases and 4 bases, in that order; junction bases with no gene match: 7. This CDR3 is 15 amino acids long. Researchers amplified the TCR beta CDR3 regions from RNA transcripts. TCR CDR3 regions were first amplified by RT-PCR with HTBI primers. A single record per CDR3 protein comes from TCRdb applying MiXCR to the multiplex PCR reads. The sample includes 90,000 to 120,000 distinct CDR3 sequences, about a sixth seen only once; the top ten take 35% to 45%. On this clonotype itself: A read error may explain this, as a much larger clone is one base away.

This receptor was taken from a woman aged 45-65 years with Graves' hyperthyroidism. The specimen sequenced was blood. The chain uses TRBV9 and TRBJ1-5, with 7 bases identical to TRBD1. The CDR3 is CASSANRDSNQPQHF. In DNA form, the CDR3 reads TGTGCCAGCAGCGCGAACCGGGACAGTAATCAGCCCCAGCATTTT.